Listed below are T cell receptor beta chains from one sample, sequenced in a study of tumor and adjacent non-tumor tissue in lung cancer. Each CDR3 protein is one row after TCRdb ran MiXCR on the multiplex PCR reads. The sample shows under 150,000 distinct CDR3 sequences, approximately 66% of them seen only once. The source material was lung tumor tissue. The receptors stem from a man in his sixties with small cell lung cancer. Each CDR3 is given with its conserved first and last residue. Size is omitted from some rows. Given values are once, few, many or a class for expanded clones.

CDR3,V,J,size
CASNLVGGYNEQFF,TRBV11-3,TRBJ2-1,-
CASSLPHSGRAPDTQYF,TRBV28,TRBJ2-3,few
CRAGRTGGANTQYF,TRBV20-1,TRBJ2-3,-
CASSFKVGNTIYF,TRBV11-2,TRBJ1-3,-
CASSFLGGSRSPLHF,TRBV7-8,TRBJ1-6,-
CASKWDTGFNQPQHF,TRBV12-3/TRBV12-4,TRBJ1-5,-
CASSLDRGTEAFF,TRBV7-9,TRBJ1-1,once
CSANKSGSEQFF,TRBV20-1,TRBJ2-1,-
CTSALSWTDNEQFF,TRBV11-2,TRBJ2-1,-
CASCLEGGTESFF,TRBV11-3,TRBJ1-1,once
CASSQQPNSEQFF,TRBV7-3,TRBJ2-1,many
CASSKAGGTGGSSSGFSSYNEQFF,TRBV6-1,TRBJ2-1,few
CASSKTGNQPQHF,TRBV12-3/TRBV12-4,TRBJ1-5,many
CASSPGQGASYEQYF,TRBV28,TRBJ2-7,-